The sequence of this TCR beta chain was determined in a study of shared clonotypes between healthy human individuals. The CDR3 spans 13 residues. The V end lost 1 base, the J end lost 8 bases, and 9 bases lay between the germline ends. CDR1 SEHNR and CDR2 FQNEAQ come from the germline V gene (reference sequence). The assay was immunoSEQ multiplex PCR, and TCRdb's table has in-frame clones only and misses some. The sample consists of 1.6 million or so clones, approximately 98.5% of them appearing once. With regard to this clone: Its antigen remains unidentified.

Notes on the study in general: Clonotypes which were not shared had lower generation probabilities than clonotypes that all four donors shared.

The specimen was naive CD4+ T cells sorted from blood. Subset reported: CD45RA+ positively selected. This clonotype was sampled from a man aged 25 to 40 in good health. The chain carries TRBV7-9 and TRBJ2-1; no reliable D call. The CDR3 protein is CASSLDSAYEQFF. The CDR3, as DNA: TGTGCCAGCAGCTTAGATTCCGCTTATGAGCAGTTCTTC.